The next 19 T cell receptor beta chains were all read from a single sample in a study of CD8 T cells in Susac syndrome. About 0.5 to 1 ug RNA was reverse transcribed with random hexamers. TCRdb recomputed calls from the immunoSEQ multiplex PCR reads with MiXCR, one row per CDR3 protein. The sample shows some 130,000 distinct CDR3 sequences, 75% to 90% of them seen only once. The specimen was CD8+ T cells from PBMCs. The receptor source for this set is a human donor with multiple sclerosis.

The rearrangement uses TRBV20-1 and TRBJ1-4; TRBD1 aligns across 10 bases. Per the germline V gene, CDR1 is DFQATT and CDR2 is SNEGSKA (reference sequence). The ends lost 5 bases at V and 8 bases at J; junction bases unmatched: 5. The CDR3 is 13 residues long. The CDR3 region is CSAGQGGNEKLFF. CDR3 bases: TGCAGTGCTGGACAGGGGGGTAACGAAAAACTGTTTTTT.

The rearrangement uses TRBV4-2 and TRBJ2-1; D is undetermined. The CDR3 length is 14 residues. The germline V and J ends were trimmed by 3 bases and 4 bases, with 10 bases remaining between them. Germline V gene data show CDR1 as LGHNA and CDR2 as YNFKEQ. Written as DNA, the CDR3 is TGTGCCAGCAGCCAGCTAAGCAGATACAATGAGCAGTTCTTC. Protein: CASSQLSRYNEQFF.

The chain joins TRBV12-3 or TRBV12-4 to TRBJ2-2; 8 bases agree with TRBD1. The CDR3 totals 15 residues. The V and J ends lost 8 bases and 0 bases, in that order; junction bases with no gene match: 5. CDR3 residues: CASGQGAANTGELFF. CDR3 DNA sequence: TGTGCCAGCGGCCAGGGGGCGGCGAACACCGGGGAGCTGTTTTTT.

The J gene is TRBJ2-2, the V gene TRBV19, with TRBD2 identical over 10 bases. Per the germline V gene, CDR1 is LNHDA and CDR2 is SQIVND (reference sequence). V lost 2 bases and J lost 5; bases outside the gene matches: 5. This CDR3 spans 16 amino acids. The CDR3 region is CASSITIAGGTGELFF. As DNA, the CDR3 is TGTGCCAGTAGTATAACTATAGCGGGAGGTACCGGGGAGCTGTTTTTT.

V usage is TRBV29-1 and J usage is TRBJ2-1; 11 positions agree with TRBD2. Germline loops: CDR1 SQVTM, CDR2 ANQGSEA. The CDR3 runs 14 residues. V trimming: 3 bases; J trimming: 10 bases; junction bases outside the gene matches: 8. In DNA, the CDR3 is TGCAGCGTTGAGGGACTAGCGGACTCCTACGAGCAGTTCTTC. This codes for CSVEGLADSYEQFF.

The V call is TRBV19, the J call TRBJ2-7; TRBD2 is a possible D gene (6 bases). CDR1 is LNHDA and CDR2 is SQIVND in the germline V gene (reference sequence). V lost 5 bases, J lost 3 bases, and 11 bases lay in between. The CDR3 length is 13 residues. The CDR3 DNA sequence: TGTGCCAGTAGTTCACGGGGACTCTACGAGCAGTACTTC. Protein sequence: CASSSRGLYEQYF.

J is TRBJ1-1 and V is TRBV7-9; D unclear. The CDR3 covers 14 residues. Trimming left V 5 bases short and J 4 bases short, with 14 bases between. Germline V gives CDR1 SEHNR, CDR2 FQNEAQ (reference sequence). DNA for the CDR3: TGTGCCAGCAGCCCGCAGTCACGAGTCACTGAAGCTTTCTTT. Protein sequence: CASSPQSRVTEAFF.

V and J are TRBV30 and TRBJ2-7; maybe TRBD2 (7 bases). Germline V lookup: CDR1 GTSNPN, CDR2 SVGIG (reference sequence). This CDR3 region has 13 residues. V lost 5 bases to trimming and J lost 2 bases, with 13 bases between them. CDR3 region: CAWGGDTAYEQYF. The CDR3 coding sequence is TGTGCCTGGGGGGGGGACACAGCCTACGAGCAGTACTTC.

The chain employs TRBV27 and TRBJ2-1, with 8 nucleotides matching TRBD2. Per the germline V gene, CDR1 is MNHEY and CDR2 is SMNVEV (reference sequence). The CDR3 has 14 amino acids. V trimming: 9 bases; J trimming: 7 bases; junction bases outside the gene matches: 11. The CDR3 nucleotides read TGTGCCAGACCCGATAGCGGGAATTTTAATGAGCAGTTCTTC. This gives the protein CARPDSGNFNEQFF.

The chain carries TRBV7-2 and TRBJ1-2; TRBD1 matches 11 bases. With V trimmed by 0 bases and J by 8 bases, 5 bases remained unmatched. CDR1 is SGHTA, CDR2 FQGNSA, per germline. The CDR3 spans 15 residues. CDR3 DNA: TGTGCCAGCAGCTTAGCACCGGGACAGGGGGAAGGCTACACCTTC. Translation: CASSLAPGQGEGYTF.

The chain recombines TRBV20-1 with TRBJ2-2; D unresolved. Germline lookup yields CDR1 DFQATT and CDR2 SNEGSKA (reference sequence). V dropped 0 bases and J dropped 6 bases, with 20 bases sitting between them. The CDR3 runs 17 residues. The CDR3 loop reads CSARDTGSDVVAGELFF. DNA of the CDR3: TGCAGTGCTAGAGATACTGGGTCAGACGTGGTCGCCGGGGAGCTGTTTTTT.

The chain links TRBV20-1 to TRBJ2-7, with D hard to call. CDR1 is DFQATT, CDR2 SNEGSKA, per germline (reference sequence). The V gene lost 6 bases and the J gene lost 1 base, with 10 bases spanning the gap. The CDR3 is 12 residues long. As DNA, the CDR3 is TGCAGTGCCGATCAGCGTTCCTACGAGCAGTACTTC. This codes for CSADQRSYEQYF.

The genes are TRBV18 and TRBJ1-4; D gene uncertain. Germline V lookup: CDR1 KGHSH, CDR2 LQKENI. V lost 3 bases and J 11 bases, leaving 13 bases between the germline ends. The CDR3 runs to 13 residues. CDR3: CASSPSTRDKLFF. CDR3 nucleotides: TGTGCCAGCTCACCCAGTACGAGGGATAAACTGTTTTTT.

The table lists this clonotype with a few counts. The gene calls are TRBV6-5 and TRBJ1-2; TRBD1 is a possible D gene (5 bases). The CDR3 sequence is 15 residues long. Germline CDR1 MNHEY, CDR2 SVGAGI. V lost 2 bases and J 8 bases, leaving 18 bases between the germline ends. The CDR3 nucleotides are TGTGCCAGCAGTTACGGCCGGGGCCTAGCTTTAGGCTACACCTTC. It codes for CASSYGRGLALGYTF.

V is TRBV19 and J is TRBJ1-6; D is ambiguous. The ends were cut back, 0 bases at V and 12 bases at J, with 9 bases in the middle. The germline V gene encodes CDR1 LNHDA and CDR2 SQIVND (reference sequence). The CDR3 loop spans 13 amino acids. The CDR3, as DNA: TGTGCCAGTAGTATAGATGAAGAATTACCCCTCCACTTT. Protein product: CASSIDEELPLHF.

This clonotype was counted a few times. This rearrangement joins TRBV7-2 to TRBJ1-6; unclear D gene. This CDR3 has 15 amino acids. Germline lookup yields CDR1 SGHTA and CDR2 FQGNSA. The V and J ends lost 0 bases and 8 bases respectively, with 11 bases between them. The CDR3 region is CASSLAASGDSPLHF. The CDR3 DNA reads TGTGCCAGCAGCTTAGCAGCCTCAGGCGATTCACCCCTCCACTTT.

V gene TRBV12-3 or TRBV12-4 combines with J gene TRBJ2-1; D unclear. The CDR3 has 13 amino acids. Between the trimmed V and J ends, which lost 5 bases and 6 bases, there was a span of 11 bases. This CDR3 reads CASSATYGNEQFF. Written as DNA, the CDR3 is TGTGCCAGCAGTGCCACGTATGGCAATGAGCAGTTCTTC.

This clonotype was picked up a small number of times. V and J are TRBV27 and TRBJ2-7; D call uncertain. The V gene lost 5 bases and the J gene lost 0 bases, with 8 bases spanning the gap. The CDR3 consists of 13 residues. Germline assignment: CDR1 MNHEY and CDR2 SMNVEV (reference sequence). CDR3 nucleotides: TGTGCCAGCAGTGAAGGCAGCTCCTACGAGCAGTACTTC. Translated: CASSEGSSYEQYF.

J is TRBJ1-5 and V is TRBV7-8; TRBD1 aligns across 9 bases. The CDR3 runs to 18 residues. Germline CDR1 reads SGHVS; CDR2 reads FQNEAQ. V shed 0 bases and J 0 bases; nucleotides not matched to a gene: 6. The CDR3 loop reads CASSLARTGEYSNQPQHF. Written as DNA, the CDR3 is TGTGCCAGCAGCTTAGCAAGGACAGGGGAATATAGCAATCAGCCCCAGCATTTT. The variable domain in full, with the rest retrieved from reference TRBV7-8 and TRBJ1-5, is GAGVSQSPRYKVAKRGQDVALRCDPISGHVSLFWYQQALGQGPEFLTYFQNEAQLDKSGLPSDRFFAERPEGSVSTLKIQRTQQEDSAVYLCASSLARTGEYSNQPQHFGDGTRLSIL.